This T cell receptor (beta chain) was recorded in a study of blood T cell repertoires in COVID-19. Study context: Samples taken during acute and convalescent COVID-19 were collected in the United States, Italy and Spain. PBMCs, B-cell-depleted T cells, or T cells were the source of the cDNA or gDNA that made up the material.

Germline loops: CDR1 SGHTA, CDR2 FQGTGA. Trimming cost V 3 bases and J 7 bases; bases outside gene matches: 6. This CDR3 region has 15 residues. Source study methods: Amplification of reference gene primers was used by the study to estimate nucleated cell counts. Profiled with immunoSEQ multiplex PCR; TCRdb holds only in-frame clones, not every one. V and J calls and clone size come straight from that table; D and trimming were deduced from the DNA. Among 84,000 or so clones listed, about four fifths were seen once. The clonotype was recovered from a man older than 75 with active or convalescent COVID-19. The J gene is TRBJ2-1, the V gene TRBV7-3; TRBD2 matches at 10 bases. Sequencing was performed on peripheral blood. CDR3 amino acids: CASSLRLAGANEQFF. CDR3 sequence (DNA): TGTGCCAGCAGCTTGAGGCTAGCGGGGGCTAATGAGCAGTTCTTC. Looking up the rest from reference TRBV7-3 and TRBJ2-1 gives the full variable domain: GAGVSQTPSNKVTEKGKYVELRCDPISGHTALYWYRQSLGQGPEFLIYFQGTGAADDSGLPNDRFFAVRPEGSVSTLKIQRTERGDSAVYLCASSLRLAGANEQFFGPGTRLTVL.